The 2 T cell receptor beta chains reported below all come from one sample, sequenced in a study of neurological immune-mediated disorders. TCRdb re-analysed the 5' RACE reads in MiXCR, keeping a single row per CDR3 protein. This sample has 45,000 to 60,000 distinct CDR3 sequences, with 3.6% found just once. The sample taken for sequencing was PBMCs. Receptors originate from a man aged 30 to 39 with multiple sclerosis.

Many counts were recorded for this clonotype. The CDR3 loop is CASSRQGYEQFF. Written as DNA, the CDR3 is TGTGCCAGCAGCCGACAGGGGTATGAGCAGTTCTTC. This sequence joins TRBV14 and TRBJ2-1; 8 nucleotides line up with TRBD1. The CDR3 has 12 amino acids. After removal of 4 bases from V and 8 bases from J, the junction contained 1 base not matched to a gene. Per germline, CDR1 SGHDN and CDR2 FVKESK. Variable domain in full (rest from reference TRBV14 and TRBJ2-1): EAGVTQFPSHSVIEKGQTVTLRCDPISGHDNLYWYRRVMGKEIKFLLHFVKESKQDESGMPNNRFLAERTGGTYSTLKVQPAELEDSGVYFCASSRQGYEQFFGPGTRLTVL.

This clonotype was counted at least ten times. The chain uses TRBV2 and TRBJ1-2; D gene uncertain. Germline assignment: CDR1 SNHLY and CDR2 FYNNEI. Trimming removed 6 bases from V and 7 bases from J, with 15 bases in between. The CDR3 length is 13 residues. The CDR3 region has the DNA TGTGCCAGCAGACTACTCCCCGGGAGTGGCTACACCTTC. Protein product: CASRLLPGSGYTF.